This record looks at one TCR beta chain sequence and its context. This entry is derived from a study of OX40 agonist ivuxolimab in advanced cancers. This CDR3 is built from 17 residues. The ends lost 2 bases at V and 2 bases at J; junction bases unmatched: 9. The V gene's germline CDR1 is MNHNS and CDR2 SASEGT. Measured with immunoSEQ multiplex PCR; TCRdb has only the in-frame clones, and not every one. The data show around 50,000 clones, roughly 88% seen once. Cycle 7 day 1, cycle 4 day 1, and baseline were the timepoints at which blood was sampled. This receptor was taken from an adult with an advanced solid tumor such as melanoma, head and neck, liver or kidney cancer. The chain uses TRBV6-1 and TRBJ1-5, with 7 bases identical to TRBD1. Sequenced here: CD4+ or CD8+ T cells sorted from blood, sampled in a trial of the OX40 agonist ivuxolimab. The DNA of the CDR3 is TGTGCCAGCAGTGAAACGACAGGGAGACCGGGCAATCAGCCCCAGCATTTT. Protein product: CASSETTGRPGNQPQHF.